This T cell receptor (beta chain) comes out of a study of monozygotic twins with inflammatory bowel disease. Germline CDR1 reads SGDLS; CDR2 reads YYNGEE. This CDR3 is 16 amino acids long. TCR libraries each used about 3.5 ug of total RNA. Researchers generated cDNA in eight separate reactions per sample. TCRdb re-called the 5' RACE reads and gives one entry per CDR3 protein, without DNA. The table for this sample gives about 380,000 distinct CDR3 sequences. A word on this clonotype: Antigen: not known.

Study observations and caveats: Twins with IBD had fewer clonotypes in common with others than healthy twins, particularly during disease activity. Patients got different immunosuppressive treatments, which may have made their repertoires more variable.

The sample comprised blood. V is TRBV9 and J is TRBJ1-1; TCRdb reports TRBD1, a call that lacks DNA to check it against. The TCR comes from a human donor with ulcerative colitis or Crohn's disease, or a healthy co-twin of an affected twin (not recorded which). The CDR3 sequence: CASSVRAGGEGTEAFF.